Below, 21 T cell receptor beta chains from the same sample are listed, as sequenced in a study of Graves' ophthalmopathy and Graves' hyperthyroidism. Amplifying from RNA transcripts, the study obtained TCR beta CDR3 regions. RT-PCR in the first round used HTBI primers; a second-round multiplex PCR followed. TCRdb re-called the multiplex PCR reads through MiXCR, storing one row per CDR3 protein. Found here are 230,000 or so distinct CDR3 sequences, less than 55% of them singletons; the top ten hold about 45%. The sample taken for sequencing was peripheral blood. The receptors derive from an adult man with Graves' ophthalmopathy.

This chain uses TRBV12-3 or TRBV12-4 with TRBJ2-7; perhaps TRBD2 as D (5 bases). Trimming took 5 bases from V and 5 from J, leaving 13 bases between them. The CDR3 contains 13 residues. The CDR3 nucleotides read TGTGCCAGCAGTGAACCGGGGTCCCACGAGCAGTACTTC. Translated, it gives CASSEPGSHEQYF.

This clonotype was observed a few times. V usage is TRBV5-8 and J usage is TRBJ1-5; D call uncertain. The CDR3 loop spans 13 amino acids. V gave up 2 bases and J gave up 0 bases, with 3 bases separating them. CDR1 is SGHTS and CDR2 is YDEGEE in the germline V gene. CDR3: CASSFDSNQPQHF. CDR3 DNA: TGTGCCAGCAGCTTCGATAGCAATCAGCCCCAGCATTTT.

The chain employs TRBV7-3 and TRBJ2-7; D might be TRBD2 (6 bases). The CDR3 spans 13 residues. CDR1 is SGHTA and CDR2 is FQGTGA in the germline V gene. The ends were cut back, 2 bases at V and 5 bases at J, with 10 bases in the middle. As DNA, the CDR3 is TGTGCCAGCAGCTTATCGTGGGGGGACGAGCAGTACTTC. Translation gives CASSLSWGDEQYF.

The chain has TRBV11-3 and TRBJ1-2, with 7 bases matching TRBD1. This CDR3 is built from 14 residues. After removal of 1 base from V and 3 bases from J, the junction contained 2 bases not matched to a gene. Germline CDR1 is SGHNT and CDR2 is YENEEA. The CDR3 DNA sequence: TGTGCCAGCAGCTTAGGGGACAGACACTATGGCTACACCTTC. As protein: CASSLGDRHYGYTF.

The chain joins TRBV7-8 to TRBJ1-5, with 8 nucleotides matching TRBD1. CDR3 length equals 15 residues. Trimming took 5 bases from V and 2 from J; bases not matched to a gene: 5. The V gene's germline CDR1 is SGHVS and CDR2 FQNEAQ. The CDR3 DNA is TGTGCCAGCAGCGCAGACAGGGGTGGCAATCAGCCCCAGCATTTT. Its translation: CASSADRGGNQPQHF.

The rearrangement uses TRBV12-3 or TRBV12-4 and TRBJ2-7; D gene uncertain. The CDR3 is 14 residues long. V was trimmed by 3 bases and J by 2 bases, leaving 11 bases between them. Written as DNA, the CDR3 is TGTGCCAGCAGTTTGAATCAGGACCCCTACGAGCAGTACTTC. It translates to CASSLNQDPYEQYF.

This clonotype came up a few times. The chain has TRBV12-3 or TRBV12-4 and TRBJ2-7, with 10 bases identical to TRBD1. This CDR3 contains 17 residues. V trimming: 6 bases; J trimming: 4 bases; junction bases outside the gene matches: 15. CDR3 DNA: TGTGCCAGCAGCCAAGGTCAGCCGGGACAGGGGATGTACGAGCAGTACTTC. It translates to CASSQGQPGQGMYEQYF.

At least ten counts were recorded for this clonotype. The V call is TRBV7-6, the J call TRBJ1-6, with 7 bases that match TRBD1. V lost 5 bases and J lost 9; bases outside the gene matches: 10. The CDR3 is 15 amino acids. Germline CDR1 and CDR2: SGHVS and FNYEAQ. The CDR3 here is CASSTGGTVSSPLHF. The DNA for the CDR3 is TGTGCCAGCAGCACCGGGGGGACAGTCAGTTCACCCCTCCACTTT.

This clonotype was seen repeatedly, ten times or more. The chain couples TRBV9 to TRBJ1-6; D remains ambiguous. The CDR3 consists of 15 residues. Between the trimmed V and J ends, which lost 0 bases and 7 bases, there was a span of 11 bases. The germline V gene has CDR1 SGDLS and CDR2 YYNGEE. CDR3 amino acids: CASSVGRTGNSPLHF. The CDR3 DNA reads TGTGCCAGCAGCGTAGGGCGGACCGGAAATTCACCCCTCCACTTT.

V usage is TRBV4-1 and J usage is TRBJ2-7; D not certain. The CDR3 sequence is 12 residues long. V was trimmed by 3 bases and J by 5 bases, leaving 8 bases between them. Germline loops: CDR1 MGHRA, CDR2 YSYEKL. CDR3 sequence: CASSHVFNEQYF. The CDR3 DNA reads TGCGCCAGCAGCCATGTGTTCAACGAGCAGTACTTC.

The chain couples TRBV30 to TRBJ2-6; D not certain. The CDR3 has 11 residues. With 4 bases removed from V and 2 bases from J, the gap between germline ends came to 0 bases. CDR1 and CDR2 (germline): GTSNPN, SVGIG (reference sequence). The CDR3 protein is CAWTGANVLTF. In nucleotides, the CDR3 is TGTGCCTGGACTGGGGCCAACGTCCTGACTTTC.

This clonotype showed up just a few times. The chain uses TRBV19 and TRBJ2-7; the D gene could be TRBD1 or TRBD2 (5 bases each). CDR3 length: 12 residues. V was cut by 8 bases and J by 5 bases, with 13 bases left in between. CDR1 is LNHDA and CDR2 is SQIVND in the germline V gene (reference sequence). This chain's CDR3 is CASGGRMDEQYF. The CDR3 nucleotides are TGTGCCAGTGGGGGACGGATGGACGAGCAGTACTTC.

V usage is TRBV19 and J usage is TRBJ2-2; D is undetermined. CDR3 length equals 14 residues. Germline V CDR1 and CDR2: LNHDA, SQIVND (reference sequence). The V end lost 1 base, the J end lost 2 bases, and 5 bases lay between the germline ends. The CDR3 nucleotides read TGTGCCAGTAGTATAGTGGGCAACACCGGGGAGCTGTTTTTT. Encoded protein: CASSIVGNTGELFF.

The chain has TRBV28 and TRBJ1-6; perhaps TRBD1 as D (5 bases). Trimming took off 6 bases at V and 18 bases at J, with 15 bases between the two ends. The CDR3 runs to 11 residues. The germline gives CDR1 MDHEN, CDR2 SYDVKM. CDR3 residues: CASRGEQKPHF. DNA for the CDR3: TGTGCCAGCAGGGGGGAACAGAAGCCCCACTTT.

Many counts were recorded for this clonotype. The gene calls are TRBV7-2 and TRBJ1-2, with unresolved D. The V and J ends lost 5 bases and 4 bases respectively, with 8 bases between them. Germline V gene lookup returns CDR1 SGHTA and CDR2 FQGNSA. CDR3 length: 12 residues. The CDR3 DNA reads as TGTGCCAGCAGCATGGAGGGCTATGGCTACACCTTC. Translated, it gives CASSMEGYGYTF.

The CDR3 here is CSAGHYEQYF. The CDR3 DNA is TGCAGTGCTGGGCATTACGAGCAGTACTTC. The V and J genes are TRBV20-1 and TRBJ2-7, with D hard to call. CDR1 DFQATT and CDR2 SNEGSKA come from the germline V gene (reference sequence). The CDR3 runs 10 residues. The V end was cut by 5 bases, the J end by 4 bases, with 6 bases between.

The chain is built from TRBV7-3 and TRBJ1-5, with unresolved D. The CDR3 loop spans 15 amino acids. Germline V gives CDR1 SGHTA, CDR2 FQGTGA. Trimming shortened V by 3 bases and J by 0 bases, and 9 bases separated the two germline ends. For the CDR3, the DNA is TGTGCCAGCAGCTTCCATGGGGATAGCAATCAGCCCCAGCATTTT. The encoded protein is CASSFHGDSNQPQHF.

The chain links TRBV15 to TRBJ2-7; TRBD1 matches 8 bases. Germline-derived CDR1 and CDR2 are LNHNV and YYDKDF (reference sequence). Trimming took 4 bases from V and 4 from J; bases not matched to a gene: 6. The CDR3 consists of 14 residues. Written as DNA, the CDR3 is TGTGCCACCAGCACCGACAGGGGCACATACGAGCAGTACTTC. Amino acid sequence: CATSTDRGTYEQYF.

A note on this clonotype: Its ends do not fully match the called genes, so a read error is possible. The V gene is TRBV12-3 or TRBV12-4, the J gene TRBJ1-2; D is uncertain. The CDR3 length is 12 residues. CDR3 nucleotide sequence: TGTGCCAGCAGCCCTGGTGGACTTGGCTACATCTTC. This codes for CASSPGGLGYIF.

This clonotype turned up a few times. V and J are TRBV20-1 and TRBJ2-7, with TRBD2 matching over 9 bases. V trimming: 7 bases; J trimming: 3 bases; junction bases outside the gene matches: 4. CDR1 DFQATT and CDR2 SNEGSKA come from the germline V gene (reference sequence). The CDR3 is made up of 12 amino acids. For the CDR3, the DNA is TGCAGTGTGAGGACTAGCGACTACGAGCAGTACTTC. This gives the protein CSVRTSDYEQYF.

In its sample, this clonotype was seen a few times. The V gene is TRBV7-9, the J gene TRBJ1-2; perhaps TRBD1 as D (5 bases). CDR3 size: 14 residues. Germline CDR1 is SEHNR and CDR2 is FQNEAQ (reference sequence). V lost 5 bases to trimming and J lost 3 bases, with 13 bases between them. The chain's CDR3 is CASSLLGTDYGYTF. CDR3 DNA: TGTGCCAGCAGCCTGCTTGGGACGGACTATGGCTACACCTTC.